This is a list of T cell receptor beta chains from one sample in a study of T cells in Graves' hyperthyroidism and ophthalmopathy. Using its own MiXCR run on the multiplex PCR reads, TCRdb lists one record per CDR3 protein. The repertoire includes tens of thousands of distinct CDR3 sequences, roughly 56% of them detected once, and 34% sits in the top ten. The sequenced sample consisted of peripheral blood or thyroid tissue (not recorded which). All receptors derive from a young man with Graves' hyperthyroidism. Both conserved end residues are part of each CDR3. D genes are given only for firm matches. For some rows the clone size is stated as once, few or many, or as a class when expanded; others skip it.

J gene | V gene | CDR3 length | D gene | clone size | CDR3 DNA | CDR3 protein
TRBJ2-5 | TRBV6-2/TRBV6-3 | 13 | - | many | TGTGCCAGCAAAGTAAGCCAGTGGGAGACCCAGTACTTC | CASKVSQWETQYF
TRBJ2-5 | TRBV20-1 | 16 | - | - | TGCAGTGCTCCTTATACAGCGGCTCTTACCCCCGAGACCCAGTACTTC | CSAPYTAALTPETQYF
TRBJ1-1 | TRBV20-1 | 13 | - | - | TGCAGCGCTAGTAGGGGCCAGAACGCTGAAGCTTTCTTT | CSASRGQNAEAFF
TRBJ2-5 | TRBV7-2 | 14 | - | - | TGTGCCAGCAGCCAAGCTCGGGGGCAAGAGACCCAGTACTTC | CASSQARGQETQYF
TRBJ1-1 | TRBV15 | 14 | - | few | TGTGCCACCAGCGCACAGGGTGGGGACACTGAAGCTTTCTTT | CATSAQGGDTEAFF
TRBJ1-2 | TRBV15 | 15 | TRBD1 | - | TGTGCCACCAGCAGCCTGAGAGGGGGCGGTACTGGCTATACCTTC | CATSSLRGGGTGYTF
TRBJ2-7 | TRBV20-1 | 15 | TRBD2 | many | TGCAGTGCTAGGACGGGAGTAGCGGGGAACTACGAGCAGTACTTC | CSARTGVAGNYEQYF
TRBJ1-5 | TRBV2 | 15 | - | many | TGTGCCAGCAGTGAATCGGACTGGGAGGATCAGCCCCAGCATTTT | CASSESDWEDQPQHF
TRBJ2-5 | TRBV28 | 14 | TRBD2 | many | TGTGCCAGTTATTCTGCGGGAGGGGTTAAGACCCAGTACTTC | CASYSAGGVKTQYF
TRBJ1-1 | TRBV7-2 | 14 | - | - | TGTGCCAGCAGCCCGGGCAGGTTGAACACTGAAGCTTTCTTT | CASSPGRLNTEAFF
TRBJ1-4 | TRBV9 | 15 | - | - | TGTGCCAGCAGCGCCGAGGGTTATGGTAATGAAAAACTGTTTTTT | CASSAEGYGNEKLFF
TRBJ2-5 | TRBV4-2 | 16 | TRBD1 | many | TGTGCCAGCAGCCAAATGGGGGCCAGGGGGCAAGAGACCCAGTACTTC | CASSQMGARGQETQYF
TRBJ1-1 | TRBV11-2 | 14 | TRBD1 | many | TGTGCCAGCAGCGAAGGGACAGGTAACACTGAAGCTTTCTTT | CASSEGTGNTEAFF
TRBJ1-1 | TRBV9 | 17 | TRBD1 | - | TGTGCCAGCAGCGTCTCGACAGGGGTGAAGACGGGCACTGAAGCTTTCTTT | CASSVSTGVKTGTEAFF
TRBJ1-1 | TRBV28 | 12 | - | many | TGTGCCAGCAGCACAAGGAACACTGAAGCTTTCTTT | CASSTRNTEAFF
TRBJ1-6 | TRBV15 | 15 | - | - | TGTGCCACCAGCAATCGGGCCTCTGATAATTCACCCCTCCACTTT | CATSNRASDNSPLHF
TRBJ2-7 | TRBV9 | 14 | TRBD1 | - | TGTGCCAGCAGCGTAGGACAGGGGACCTACGAGCAGTACTTC | CASSVGQGTYEQYF
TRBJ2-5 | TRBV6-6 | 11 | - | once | TGTGCCAATGGTGTGGGGGAGACCCAGTACTTC | CANGVGETQYF